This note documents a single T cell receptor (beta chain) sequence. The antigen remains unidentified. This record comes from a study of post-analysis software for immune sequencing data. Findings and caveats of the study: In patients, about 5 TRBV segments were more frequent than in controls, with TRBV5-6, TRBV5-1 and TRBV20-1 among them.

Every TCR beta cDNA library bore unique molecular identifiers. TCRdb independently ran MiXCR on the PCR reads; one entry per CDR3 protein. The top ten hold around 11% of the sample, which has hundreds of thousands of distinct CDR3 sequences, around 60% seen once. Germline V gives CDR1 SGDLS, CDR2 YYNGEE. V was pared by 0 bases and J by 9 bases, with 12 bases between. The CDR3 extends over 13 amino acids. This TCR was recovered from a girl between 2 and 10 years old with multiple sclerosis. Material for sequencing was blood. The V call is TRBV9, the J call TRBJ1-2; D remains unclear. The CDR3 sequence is CASSVVQEGRYTF. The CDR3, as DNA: TGTGCCAGCAGCGTAGTTCAGGAGGGTCGCTACACCTTC. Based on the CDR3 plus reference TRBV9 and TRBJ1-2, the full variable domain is DSGVTQTPKHLITATGQRVTLRCSPRSGDLSVYWYQQSLDQGLQFLIQYYNGEERAKGNILERFSAQQFPDLHSELNLSSLELGDSALYFCASSVVQEGRYTFGSGTRLTVV.